The rows below give T cell receptor beta chains drawn from one sample of a study of regulatory T cells in long-lasting Graves disease. From the multiplex PCR reads, TCRdb called clonotypes with MiXCR, one entry per CDR3 protein. This sample has 400,000 to 500,000 distinct CDR3 sequences, with approximately 14% found just once. Another study also made use of these data, one on T cells in Graves' hyperthyroidism and ophthalmopathy.

Sequenced material: peripheral blood mononuclear cells (PBMCs), taken at new diagnosis, from a patient treated with antithyroid drugs. The source is a woman aged 50 to 65 with Graves disease. Each CDR3 is given with its conserved first and last residue. Each record gives: clone size, D gene, V gene, CDR3 length, J gene, CDR3 protein, CDR3 DNA. The D gene is left open where the match is weak. Only part of the rows carry a size: once, few, many, or a class if the clone is expanded.

clone size: many; D gene: .; V gene: TRBV15; CDR3 length: 15; J gene: TRBJ1-1; CDR3 protein: CATSTGGGGITEAFF; CDR3 DNA: TGTGCCACCAGCACAGGAGGGGGGGGAATCACTGAAGCTTTCTTT
clone size: .; D gene: TRBD2; V gene: TRBV3-1; CDR3 length: 16; J gene: TRBJ2-7; CDR3 protein: CASSPSGLAGVYEQYF; CDR3 DNA: TGTGCCAGCAGCCCTTCGGGACTAGCGGGAGTTTACGAGCAGTACTTC
clone size: many; D gene: TRBD2; V gene: TRBV28; CDR3 length: 15; J gene: TRBJ2-7; CDR3 protein: CASRPGLAGASEQYF; CDR3 DNA: TGTGCCAGCAGGCCGGGACTAGCGGGAGCATCCGAGCAGTACTTC
clone size: few; D gene: TRBD2; V gene: TRBV27; CDR3 length: 17; J gene: TRBJ2-1; CDR3 protein: CASRLLGGGPREGEQFF; CDR3 DNA: TGTGCCAGCAGACTCCTCGGGGGGGGCCCCCGGGAGGGTGAGCAGTTCTTC
clone size: many; D gene: TRBD1; V gene: TRBV3-1; CDR3 length: 13; J gene: TRBJ2-7; CDR3 protein: CASSWTGSYEQYF; CDR3 DNA: TGTGCCAGCAGCTGGACAGGGTCCTACGAGCAGTACTTC
clone size: many; D gene: TRBD1; V gene: TRBV20-1; CDR3 length: 12; J gene: TRBJ2-5; CDR3 protein: CSVNRGQETQYF; CDR3 DNA: TGCAGCGTCAACAGGGGCCAAGAGACCCAGTACTTC
clone size: .; D gene: .; V gene: TRBV5-1; CDR3 length: 16; J gene: TRBJ2-3; CDR3 protein: CASSLVGTPSTDTQYF; CDR3 DNA: TGCGCCAGCAGCTTGGTTGGGACCCCTAGCACAGATACGCAGTATTTT
clone size: few; D gene: .; V gene: TRBV7-8; CDR3 length: 15; J gene: TRBJ2-3; CDR3 protein: CASSLVPASTDTQYF; CDR3 DNA: TGTGCCAGCAGCTTAGTTCCTGCTAGCACAGATACGCAGTATTTT
clone size: few; D gene: .; V gene: TRBV7-8; CDR3 length: 15; J gene: TRBJ2-3; CDR3 protein: CASSLVLDRTDTQYF; CDR3 DNA: TGTGCCAGCAGCTTAGTTCTCGATCGCACAGATACGCAGTATTTT
clone size: many; D gene: .; V gene: TRBV12-3/TRBV12-4; CDR3 length: 12; J gene: TRBJ1-1; CDR3 protein: CASSFPNTEAFF; CDR3 DNA: TGTGCCAGCAGTTTCCCAAACACTGAAGCTTTCTTT
clone size: many; D gene: TRBD2; V gene: TRBV30; CDR3 length: 15; J gene: TRBJ2-3; CDR3 protein: CAWSVLAGTSGTQYF; CDR3 DNA: TGTGCCTGGAGTGTACTAGCGGGGACGTCGGGTACGCAGTATTTT
clone size: many; D gene: TRBD2; V gene: TRBV5-1; CDR3 length: 17; J gene: TRBJ2-5; CDR3 protein: CASSLWGSGRGSETQYF; CDR3 DNA: TGCGCCAGCAGCTTGTGGGGGAGCGGGAGAGGGTCGGAGACCCAGTACTTC
clone size: few; D gene: .; V gene: TRBV12-3/TRBV12-4; CDR3 length: 17; J gene: TRBJ2-1; CDR3 protein: CASSETGFLSSYNEQFF; CDR3 DNA: TGTGCCAGCAGTGAGACTGGTTTCCTCAGCTCCTACAATGAGCAGTTCTTC